The clone carrying this TCR beta chain occurred a few times. The data are from a study of human T cells and chemical hapten exposure. About the research overall: Patch tests applied 0.01% DPC to the upper back, read at 6 days.

The time point was: pre-sensitization, week 0. Documented treatment: therapeutic diphenylcyclopropenone sensitization with weekly scalp DPC. One entry per CDR3 protein, called by TCRdb with MiXCR from the RACE reads. The sample holds about 120,000 distinct CDR3 sequences, roughly 12% seen once. This TCR was sampled from a woman between 18 and 29 years old with alopecia areata. Some clones in this sample may be carry-over from other donors' samples. Sequenced material: whole blood, taken in connection with sensitization to the hapten diphenylcyclopropenone (DPC).

CDR3 in amino acids: CASSQDWSTDTQYF. The CDR3 nucleotides read TGTGCCAGCAGCCAAGATTGGAGCACAGATACGCAGTATTTT. This chain connects TRBV14 to TRBJ2-3; no firm D call. The germline V and J ends were trimmed by 0 bases and 0 bases, with 4 bases remaining between them. Germline CDR1 reads SGHDN; CDR2 reads FVKESK. There are 14 residues in the CDR3.